This TCR beta chain came from a study of beta chain features in type 1 diabetes. The germline V gene encodes CDR1 SGHRS and CDR2 YFSETQ. The V segment lost 4 bases and the J segment 4 bases; nucleotides outside the gene matches: 3. This CDR3 has 14 amino acids. General study findings and limits: In the patient group, naive, central memory and Treg TCRB repertoires seemed more alike than in the healthy donor group. When Type 1 diabetes patients were examined, their TCRB CDR3s proved moderately but significantly shorter in all four CD4+ subsets. The question left open here concerned HLA type influencing TCRB rearrangement.

One heparinised blood draw, averaging approximately 120 mL, came from each donor. Sorting based on CD45RO/CCR7/CD25/CD127/CD95/CD27 separated CD4+ naive, central memory, regulatory and stem cell-like memory cells. Concerning this clone itself: Its specificity is unknown. Other DNA sequences in this specimen translate into the identical CDR3.

Expressed TCRB transcripts were sequenced after all isolated RNA was converted to cDNA. Assay used: immunoSEQ multiplex PCR; TCRdb lists only in-frame clones, some missing. The sample contains around 260,000 clones, approximately 25% of which appear only once. This TCR was recovered from a woman younger than 45 with type 1 diabetes. The rearrangement links TRBV5-1 to TRBJ1-5; 9 nucleotides match TRBD1. Source material: naive CD4+ T cells from blood. The CDR3, as DNA: TGCGCCAGCAGCCCGGGACAGGGAAATCAGCCCCAGCATTTT. Residues: CASSPGQGNQPQHF.